Sequencing of this T cell receptor beta chain was carried out in a study of cytomegalovirus exposure and HLA in healthy donors. Researchers ran the PCR with 60 Vbeta and 13 Jbeta primers. Measured with immunoSEQ multiplex PCR; TCRdb has only the in-frame clones, and not every one. The sample has roughly 200,000 clones, around 78% seen once. The CDR3 is 14 amino acids. Unmatched junction bases numbered 1, after V lost 1 base and J lost 2 bases. CDR1 SEHNR and CDR2 FQNEAQ come from the germline V gene (reference sequence). The V call is TRBV7-9, the J call TRBJ2-7, with TRBD1 identical over 8 bases. The sample was PBMCs. The receptor was isolated from a woman aged 30 to 39 in good health and CMV-seropositive. The chain's CDR3 is CASSLGTGPYEQYF. The CDR3 DNA reads as TGTGCCAGCAGCTTAGGGACAGGGCCCTACGAGCAGTACTTC.